Given below is one T cell receptor beta chain in context. What it recognizes is unknown. The entry originates in a study of T cells after yellow fever vaccination. Study details: For low cell numbers, libraries were made with SMART-Seq v4 Ultra Low Input.

TCRdb re-called the 5' RACE reads through MiXCR, storing one row per CDR3 protein. The data hold 150,000 to 200,000 distinct CDR3 sequences, with around 7.3% observed a single time. Deletions cut 3 bases from V and 2 bases from J, with 15 bases between. The V gene's germline CDR1 is KGHSH and CDR2 LQKENI. The CDR3 is 16 residues long. Findings and caveats of the study: The CD4 and CD8 compartments had a small share of their clonotypes in common. Most primary-vaccination clones reappeared after the booster (approximately 95% CD4, 75% to 90% CD8). The secondary response peaked faster, at day 5 versus 15, but was weaker.

The specimen was CD4+ T cells sorted from PBMCs, collected 4 to 6 days after the first yellow fever vaccination. The chain has TRBV18 and TRBJ2-3, with a weak D call TRBD2 (6 bases). This clonotype was sampled from a man in his late teens or twenties who received the YFV17D yellow fever vaccine. CDR3 in DNA: TGTGCCAGCTCACCCAGAGGCGGGGTGCCCACAGATACGCAGTATTTT. Encoded protein: CASSPRGGVPTDTQYF.